This entry lists 23 T cell receptor beta chains sequenced from one sample in a study of CD8 T cell repertoires and HIV-1 epitope variants. Libraries were prepared by immunoSEQ multiplex PCR; TCRdb keeps only in-frame clonotypes and omits some of them. The sample has some 87,000 clones; roughly four fifths are singletons. Sequenced material: uncultured baseline CD8+ T cells from peripheral blood mononuclear cells (PBMCs). The source of these receptors is a male donor with HIV.

The chain has TRBV15 and TRBJ2-2, with 16 bases identical to TRBD2. Germline lookup yields CDR1 LNHNV and CDR2 YYDKDF (reference sequence). The CDR3 extends over 18 amino acids. Trimming took 5 bases from V and 4 from J; bases not matched to a gene: 7. The CDR3 nucleotides are TGTGCCACCAGCCCCGGGACTAGCGGGGGGGCCGGCACCGGGGAGCTGTTTTTT. This translates into CATSPGTSGGAGTGELFF.

The chain employs TRBV28 and TRBJ1-3; D is possibly TRBD1 (5 bases). The CDR3 contains 17 residues. Trimming stripped 5 bases from V and 2 bases from J, with 19 bases between. Germline CDR1 is MDHEN and CDR2 is SYDVKM. This chain's CDR3 is CASSPEGDPRTGNTIYF. CDR3 DNA sequence: TGTGCCAGCAGTCCCGAAGGGGACCCCCGGACTGGAAACACCATATATTTT.

In its sample, this clone was seen a few times. The V and J genes are TRBV6-1 and TRBJ1-3, with a tentative D call TRBD1 (6 bases). Germline V gene sequence: CDR1 MNHNS, CDR2 SASEGT. The CDR3 has 14 residues. Trimming cost V 3 bases and J 4 bases, with 10 bases left between them. The CDR3 DNA reads TGTGCCAGCAGTGAGGGGGGCGTCGGAAACACCATATATTTT. As protein: CASSEGGVGNTIYF.

This clone has more than one count but fewer than ten. This chain joins TRBV29-1 and TRBJ2-7; a possible D gene is TRBD2 (6 bases). Deletions cut 4 bases from V and 5 bases from J, with 21 bases between. The CDR3 spans 15 residues. The V gene's germline CDR1 is SQVTM and CDR2 ANQGSEA. CDR3 in DNA: TGCAGCGTTGGGGGGGATTTAGCGTCCAGGAACGAGCAGTACTTC. The encoded protein is CSVGGDLASRNEQYF.

The chain combines TRBV6-1 with TRBJ2-3, with TRBD2 matching over 11 bases. This CDR3 has 16 amino acids. The germline V gene has CDR1 MNHNS and CDR2 SASEGT. V shed 4 bases and J 3 bases; nucleotides not matched to a gene: 6. The CDR3 region is CASSALAGGGTDTQYF. Written as DNA, the CDR3 is TGTGCCAGCAGTGCTCTAGCGGGGGGAGGTACAGATACGCAGTATTTT.

The chain carries TRBV4-3 and TRBJ1-1, with D perhaps matching TRBD1 (5 bases). From germline, CDR1 is LGHNA and CDR2 YSLEER. The CDR3 runs to 18 residues. The ends were cut back, 3 bases at V and 0 bases at J, with 20 bases in the middle. The CDR3 here is CASSQGWGGPTMNTEAFF. The CDR3 coding sequence is TGCGCCAGCAGCCAGGGTTGGGGGGGACCGACCATGAACACTGAAGCTTTCTTT.

The V call is TRBV10-3, the J call TRBJ1-1, with a possible D match to TRBD1 (5 bases). Germline CDR1 is ENHRY and CDR2 is SYGVKD. V lost 4 bases to trimming and J lost 0 bases, with 9 bases between them. The CDR3 length is 14 residues. CDR3 DNA sequence: TGTGCCATCAGTGCAGGGACCATGAACACTGAAGCTTTCTTT. Its protein is CAISAGTMNTEAFF.

The V call is TRBV5-8, the J call TRBJ2-1, with 12 bases that match TRBD2. The germline V gene encodes CDR1 SGHTS and CDR2 YDEGEE. The CDR3 is made up of 17 amino acids. J was trimmed by 3 bases and V by 0 bases; bases with no gene match: 4. The CDR3 sequence: CASSLEEGLAGYNEQFF. Here the CDR3 DNA reads TGTGCCAGCAGCTTGGAAGAGGGACTAGCGGGCTACAATGAGCAGTTCTTC.

This clone was seen more than once but under ten times. Germline is not matched at one junction end, which may reflect a read error. V gene TRBV9 combines with J gene TRBJ2-7; D is perhaps TRBD1 (5 bases). Germline V gene sequence: CDR1 SGDLS, CDR2 YYNGEE. This CDR3 has 14 amino acids. The CDR3 sequence is CASSSPSGNPRLLF. In DNA, the CDR3 is TGTGCCAGCAGCAGTCCCTCAGGGAACCCAAGATTGCTCTTC.

The chain links TRBV5-4 to TRBJ1-4; D is unclear. The CDR3 sequence is 14 residues long. The V and J ends lost 0 bases and 6 bases respectively, with 9 bases between them. Germline V gene sequence: CDR1 SGHNT, CDR2 YYREEE (reference sequence). CDR3 in DNA: TGTGCCAGCAGCTTGGCGGGCCTCGATGAAAAACTGTTTTTT. Translation gives CASSLAGLDEKLFF. The variable domain in full, completed from reference TRBV5-4 and TRBJ1-4, reads ETGVTQSPTHLIKTRGQQVTLRCSSQSGHNTVSWYQQALGQGPQFIFQYYREEENGRGNFPPRFSGLQFPNYSSELNVNALELDDSALYLCASSLAGLDEKLFFGSGTQLSVL.

The V gene is TRBV1, the J gene TRBJ2-6. TRBV1 is tagged as a pseudogene. CDR3 size: 17 residues. CDR3 residues: CTSSQVYLMSGANVLTF. CDR3 coding DNA: TGCACCAGCAGCCAAGTTTATCTCATGTCTGGGGCCAACGTCCTGACTTTC.

The chain is built from TRBV27 and TRBJ2-2; D is ambiguous. Per the germline V gene, CDR1 is MNHEY and CDR2 is SMNVEV (reference sequence). Between the trimmed V and J ends, which lost 3 bases and 4 bases, there was a span of 6 bases. The CDR3 length is 13 residues. CDR3 nucleotide sequence: TGTGCCAGCAGTTTCATTCTCACCGGGGAGCTGTTTTTT. Translated, it gives CASSFILTGELFF.

The chain recombines TRBV5-1 with TRBJ2-2; 7 positions match TRBD1. Germline CDR1 and CDR2: SGHRS and YFSETQ. The ends lost 4 bases at V and 4 bases at J; junction bases unmatched: 4. The CDR3 sequence is 14 residues long. As DNA, the CDR3 is TGCGCCAGCAGCCGGGACAGACCCACCGGGGAGCTGTTTTTT. Its translation is CASSRDRPTGELFF.

The rearrangement uses TRBV6-1 and TRBJ1-5, with D uncertain. The V gene lost 7 bases and the J gene lost 2 bases, with 15 bases spanning the gap. This CDR3 contains 15 residues. The V gene's germline CDR1 is MNHNS and CDR2 SASEGT. CDR3 amino acids: CASTIIRGGNQPQHF. For the CDR3, the DNA is TGTGCCAGCACCATAATACGCGGGGGCAATCAGCCCCAGCATTTT.

This chain connects TRBV4-2 to TRBJ2-1; TRBD1 aligns across 7 bases. J was trimmed by 7 bases and V by 3 bases; bases with no gene match: 6. This CDR3 contains 14 residues. Germline CDR1 is LGHNA and CDR2 is YNFKEQ. CDR3 amino acids: CASSQGTDLNEQFF. In DNA, the CDR3 is TGTGCCAGCAGCCAGGGGACAGATCTTAATGAGCAGTTCTTC.

This rearrangement joins TRBV7-9 to TRBJ2-7, with 9 bases lining up with TRBD1. The CDR3 totals 14 residues. Trimming at V came to 4 bases and at J to 0 bases, leaving 1 base not matched to a gene. Germline CDR1 SEHNR, CDR2 FQNEAQ (reference sequence). The CDR3 sequence is CASSSQGASYEQYF. In DNA form, the CDR3 reads TGTGCCAGCAGCTCACAGGGGGCCTCCTACGAGCAGTACTTC.

This chain connects TRBV6-1 to TRBJ1-2; D gene uncertain. The CDR3 extends over 14 amino acids. The germline V gene encodes CDR1 MNHNS and CDR2 SASEGT. V lost 6 bases and J lost 2, with 13 bases in between. The CDR3: CASRELAQNYGYTF. The CDR3 region has the DNA TGTGCCAGCAGGGAATTGGCCCAAAACTATGGCTACACCTTC.

The CDR3 region is CASRGWQGKGYTF. CDR3 in DNA: TGTGCCAGCAGAGGGTGGCAGGGGAAGGGCTACACCTTC. J is TRBJ1-2 and V is TRBV28, with a possible D match to TRBD1 (6 bases). The germline gives CDR1 MDHEN, CDR2 SYDVKM. The CDR3 covers 13 residues. V shed 6 bases and J shed 8 bases, with 16 bases lying between them.

This chain connects TRBV5-1 to TRBJ2-7; the D gene is possibly TRBD2 (6 bases). Deletions cut 1 base from V and 5 bases from J, with 13 bases between. CDR3 length equals 14 residues. Germline assignment: CDR1 SGHRS and CDR2 YFSETQ. CDR3 region: CASSLRTTSDEQYF. CDR3 coding DNA: TGCGCCAGCAGCTTGAGGACTACCTCTGACGAGCAGTACTTC.

The CDR3 region is CASSLGQRYEQYF. DNA of the CDR3: TGTGCCAGCAGTTTAGGGCAAAGATACGAGCAGTACTTC. This sequence joins TRBV6-1 and TRBJ2-7; D unresolved. CDR1 is MNHNS and CDR2 is SASEGT in the germline V gene. The CDR3 totals 13 residues. Between the trimmed V and J ends, which lost 5 bases and 4 bases, there was a span of 12 bases.

The chain carries TRBV11-2 and TRBJ2-1; TRBD2 is a possible D gene (7 bases). Trimming took 5 bases from V and 3 from J, leaving 14 bases between them. Per germline, CDR1 SGHAT and CDR2 FQNNGV. This CDR3 comprises 15 residues. CDR3 in DNA: TGTGCCAGCAGCCCCGTCGGGGGGCTCTACAATGAGCAGTTCTTC. Its protein product is CASSPVGGLYNEQFF. Together with reference TRBV11-2 and TRBJ2-1, the CDR3 gives the full variable domain: EAGVAQSPRYKIIEKRQSVAFWCNPISGHATLYWYQQILGQGPKLLIQFQNNGVVDDSQLPKDRFSAERLKGVDSTLKIQPAKLEDSAVYLCASSPVGGLYNEQFFGPGTRLTVL.

The chain uses TRBV6-6 and TRBJ2-3; no clear D. The CDR3 extends over 13 amino acids. Trimming removed 6 bases from V and 7 bases from J, with 14 bases in between. Germline V gene lookup returns CDR1 MNHNY and CDR2 SVGAGI (reference sequence). The CDR3 sequence is CASSQDVINTQYF. For the CDR3, the DNA is TGTGCCAGCAGCCAGGACGTAATCAATACGCAGTATTTT.

The chain joins TRBV2 to TRBJ1-5, with D perhaps TRBD1 (5 bases). CDR3 length: 12 amino acids. V shed 6 bases and J shed 4 bases, with 7 bases lying between them. CDR1 and CDR2 (germline): SNHLY, FYNNEI. CDR3 in DNA: TGTGCCAGCAGAGGGGATAATCAGCCCCAGCATTTT. Translation: CASRGDNQPQHF.